This passage covers 3 T cell receptor beta chains from one sample sequenced in a study of low-dose radiotherapy and immunotherapy resistance in tumors. TRAV- and TRBV-specific primers primed first-strand cDNA, covering alpha and beta chains. With a V-primer adapter and a constant-region primer, TCRs were amplified for about 19 PCR cycles. TCRdb reprocessed the reads with MiXCR, giving one entry per CDR3 protein. The repertoire holds 85,000 to 95,000 distinct CDR3 sequences, with less than 25% as singletons. Specified time point: after trial treatment. Treatment of the sample: LDRT plus nivolumab, ipilimumab, low-dose cyclophosphamide and aspirin (RACIN trial). Sample: PBMCs, taken after low-dose radiotherapy plus immunotherapy. These receptors came from a female donor with ovarian cancer.

There are many counts of this clonotype. The genes are TRBV28 and TRBJ2-1; TRBD1 matches 8 bases. The V gene end was trimmed by 3 bases and the J gene end by 7 bases; junction bases not matched to a gene: 11. The CDR3 loop spans 16 amino acids. Germline V gives CDR1 MDHEN, CDR2 SYDVKM. The CDR3 loop is CASSLLRTGIVNEQFF. The DNA for the CDR3 is TGTGCCAGCAGTTTGCTTCGGACAGGGATTGTGAATGAGCAGTTCTTC.

In its sample, this clonotype was seen many times. The chain recombines TRBV14 with TRBJ1-3; D is unclear. The CDR3 is 14 residues long. The germline V gene has CDR1 SGHDN and CDR2 FVKESK. Trimming removed 5 bases at V and 4 bases at J, with 12 bases between. The CDR3 coding sequence is TGTGCCAGCAGCTCGCTTCAGTGGGGAAACACCATATATTTT. Encoded protein: CASSSLQWGNTIYF.

This clonotype was recorded many times. V is TRBV28 and J is TRBJ1-3, with D unresolved. The CDR3 is made up of 13 amino acids. V was shortened by 6 bases and J by 5 bases, with 11 bases between the two germline ends. Germline assignment: CDR1 MDHEN and CDR2 SYDVKM. The CDR3 DNA reads as TGTGCCAGCAGAGCCCAACCTCGAAACACCATATATTTT. It specifies CASRAQPRNTIYF.